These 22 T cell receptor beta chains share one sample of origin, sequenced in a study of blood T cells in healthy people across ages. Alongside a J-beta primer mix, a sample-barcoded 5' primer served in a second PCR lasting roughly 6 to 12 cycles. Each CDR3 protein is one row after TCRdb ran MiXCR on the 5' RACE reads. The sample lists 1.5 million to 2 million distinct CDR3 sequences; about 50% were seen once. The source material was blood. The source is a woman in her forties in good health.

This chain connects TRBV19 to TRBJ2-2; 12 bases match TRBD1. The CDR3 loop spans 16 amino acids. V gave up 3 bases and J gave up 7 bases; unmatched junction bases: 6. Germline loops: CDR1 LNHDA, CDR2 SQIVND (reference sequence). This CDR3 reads CASSIYGTGGRGELFF. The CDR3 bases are TGTGCCAGTAGTATTTATGGGACAGGGGGCCGCGGGGAGCTGTTTTTT.

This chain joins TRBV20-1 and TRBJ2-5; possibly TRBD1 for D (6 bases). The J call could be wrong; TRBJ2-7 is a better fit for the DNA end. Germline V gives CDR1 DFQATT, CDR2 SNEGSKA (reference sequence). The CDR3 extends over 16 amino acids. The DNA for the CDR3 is TGCAGTGCTAGAGATCAGCTATCGTTGGGACACTACGAGCAGTACTTC. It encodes CSARDQLSLGHYEQYF.

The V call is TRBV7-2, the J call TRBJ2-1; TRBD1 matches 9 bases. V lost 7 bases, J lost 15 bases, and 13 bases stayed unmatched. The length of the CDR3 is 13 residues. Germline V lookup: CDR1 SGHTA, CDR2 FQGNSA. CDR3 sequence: CASTDNRQGERFF. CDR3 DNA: TGTGCCAGCACCGATAATCGACAGGGGGAACGGTTCTTC. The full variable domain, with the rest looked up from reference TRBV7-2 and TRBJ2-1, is GAGVSQSPSNKVTEKGKDVELRCDPISGHTALYWYRQSLGQGLEFLIYFQGNSAPDKSGLPSDRFSAERTGGSVSTLTIQRTQQEDSAVYLCASTDNRQGERFFGPGTRLTVL.

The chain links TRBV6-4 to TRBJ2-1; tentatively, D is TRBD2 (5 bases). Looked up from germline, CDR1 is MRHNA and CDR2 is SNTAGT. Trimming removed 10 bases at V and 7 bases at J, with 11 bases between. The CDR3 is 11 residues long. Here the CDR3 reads CATARGNEQFF. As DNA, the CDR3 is TGTGCCACCGCACGGGGAAATGAGCAGTTCTTC.

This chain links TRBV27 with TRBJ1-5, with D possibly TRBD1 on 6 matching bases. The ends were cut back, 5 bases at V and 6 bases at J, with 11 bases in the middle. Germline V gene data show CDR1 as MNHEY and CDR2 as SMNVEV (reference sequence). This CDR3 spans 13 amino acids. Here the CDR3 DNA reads TGTGCCAGCAGTCGGGGGGGCGTTCAGCCCCAGCATTTT. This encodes CASSRGGVQPQHF.

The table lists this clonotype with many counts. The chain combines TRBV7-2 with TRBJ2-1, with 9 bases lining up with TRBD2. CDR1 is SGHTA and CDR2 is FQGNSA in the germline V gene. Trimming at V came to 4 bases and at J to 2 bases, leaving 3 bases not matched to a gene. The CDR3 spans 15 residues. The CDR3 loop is CASSSAGGPYNEQFF. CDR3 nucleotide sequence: TGTGCCAGCAGCTCGGCGGGGGGGCCCTACAATGAGCAGTTCTTC.

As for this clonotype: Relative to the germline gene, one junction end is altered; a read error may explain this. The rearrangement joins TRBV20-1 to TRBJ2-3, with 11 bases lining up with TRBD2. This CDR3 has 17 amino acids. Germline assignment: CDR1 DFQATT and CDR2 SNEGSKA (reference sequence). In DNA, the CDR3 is TGTAGCGCTAGAGGAGGTAGCGGGGGGGCAATCACAGATACGCAGTATTTT. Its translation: CSARGGSGGAITDTQYF.

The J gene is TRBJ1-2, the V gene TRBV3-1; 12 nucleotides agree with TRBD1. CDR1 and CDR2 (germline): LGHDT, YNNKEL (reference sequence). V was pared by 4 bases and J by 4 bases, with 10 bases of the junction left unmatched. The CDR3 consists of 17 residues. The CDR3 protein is CASSRRDRGLSSYGYTF. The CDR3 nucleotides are TGTGCCAGCAGCCGGCGGGACAGGGGGCTTTCTTCCTATGGCTACACCTTC.

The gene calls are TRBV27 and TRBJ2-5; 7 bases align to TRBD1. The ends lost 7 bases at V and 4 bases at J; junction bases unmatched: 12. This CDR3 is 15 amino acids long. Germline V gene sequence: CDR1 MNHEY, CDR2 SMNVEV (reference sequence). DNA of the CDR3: TGTGCCAGCACCTCACGACAGGGCTTCGGAGAGACCCAGTACTTC. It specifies CASTSRQGFGETQYF.

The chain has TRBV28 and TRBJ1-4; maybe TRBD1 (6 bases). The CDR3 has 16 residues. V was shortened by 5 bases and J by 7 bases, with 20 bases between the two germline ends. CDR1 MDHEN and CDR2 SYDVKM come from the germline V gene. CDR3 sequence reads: CASSPGGGGNGEKLFF. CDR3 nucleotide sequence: TGTGCCAGCAGTCCAGGAGGGGGGGGGAATGGTGAAAAACTGTTTTTT.

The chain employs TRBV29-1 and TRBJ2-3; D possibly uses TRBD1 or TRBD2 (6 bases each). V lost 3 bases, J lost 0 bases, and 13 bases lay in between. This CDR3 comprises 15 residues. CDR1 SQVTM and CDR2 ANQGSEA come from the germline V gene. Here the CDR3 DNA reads TGCAGCGTTGACGGGGGCCCCTTTAGCACAGATACGCAGTATTTT. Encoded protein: CSVDGGPFSTDTQYF.

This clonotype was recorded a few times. CDR3 protein: CSPAGYTF. The CDR3 coding sequence is TGCAGCCCGGCGGGCTACACCTTC. V and J are TRBV20-1 and TRBJ1-2; D unclear. CDR3 size: 8 residues. The V gene's germline CDR1 is DFQATT and CDR2 SNEGSKA (reference sequence).

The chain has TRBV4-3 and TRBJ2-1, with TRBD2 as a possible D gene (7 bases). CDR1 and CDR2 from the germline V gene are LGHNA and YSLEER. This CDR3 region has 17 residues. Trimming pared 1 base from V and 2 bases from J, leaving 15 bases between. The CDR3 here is CASSQGGGLRTYNEQFF. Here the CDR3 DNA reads TGCGCCAGCAGCCAAGGCGGGGGCCTGCGCACCTACAATGAGCAGTTCTTC.

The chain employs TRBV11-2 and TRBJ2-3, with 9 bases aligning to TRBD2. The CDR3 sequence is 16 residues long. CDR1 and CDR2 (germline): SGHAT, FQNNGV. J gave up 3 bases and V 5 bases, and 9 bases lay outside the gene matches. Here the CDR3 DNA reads TGTGCCAGCAGCCCACGCCGCAGCGGGGGGACAGATACGCAGTATTTT. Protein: CASSPRRSGGTDTQYF.

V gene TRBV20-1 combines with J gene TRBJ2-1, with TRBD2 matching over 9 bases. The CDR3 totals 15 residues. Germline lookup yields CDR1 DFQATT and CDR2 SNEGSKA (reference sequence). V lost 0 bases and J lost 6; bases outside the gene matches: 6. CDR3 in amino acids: CSARDASGASNEQFF. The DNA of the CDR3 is TGCAGTGCTAGAGATGCTAGCGGGGCGTCCAATGAGCAGTTCTTC.

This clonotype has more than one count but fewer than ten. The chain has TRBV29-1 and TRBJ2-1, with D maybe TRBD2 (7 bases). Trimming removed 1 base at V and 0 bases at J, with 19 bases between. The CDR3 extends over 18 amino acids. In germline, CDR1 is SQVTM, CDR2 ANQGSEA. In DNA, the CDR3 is TGCAGCGTTGAAGTGGGTTGGAAGGGGGGGAGCTCCTACAATGAGCAGTTCTTC. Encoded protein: CSVEVGWKGGSSYNEQFF.

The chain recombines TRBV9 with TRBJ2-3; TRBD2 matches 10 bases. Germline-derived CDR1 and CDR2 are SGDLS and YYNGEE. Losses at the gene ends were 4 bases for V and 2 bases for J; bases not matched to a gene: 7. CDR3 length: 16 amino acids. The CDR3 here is CASSTTTSGDTDTQYF. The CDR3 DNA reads TGTGCCAGCAGCACTACTACTAGCGGGGACACAGATACGCAGTATTTT. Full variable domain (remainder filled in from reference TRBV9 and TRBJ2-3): DSGVTQTPKHLITATGQRVTLRCSPRSGDLSVYWYQQSLDQGLQFLIQYYNGEERAKGNILERFSAQQFPDLHSELNLSSLELGDSALYFCASSTTTSGDTDTQYFGPGTRLTVL.

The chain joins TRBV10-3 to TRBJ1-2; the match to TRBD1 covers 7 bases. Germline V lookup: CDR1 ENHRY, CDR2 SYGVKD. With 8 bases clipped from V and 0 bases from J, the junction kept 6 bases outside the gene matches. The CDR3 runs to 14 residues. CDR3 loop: CAIADRVPNYGYTF. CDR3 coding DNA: TGTGCCATCGCCGACAGGGTCCCTAACTATGGCTACACCTTC.

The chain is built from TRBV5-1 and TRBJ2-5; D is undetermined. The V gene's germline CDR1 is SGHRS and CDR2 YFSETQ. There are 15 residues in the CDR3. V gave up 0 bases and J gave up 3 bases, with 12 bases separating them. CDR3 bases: TGCGCCAGCAGCTTGGTAGGTGGTCATGAAGAGACCCAGTACTTC. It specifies CASSLVGGHEETQYF.

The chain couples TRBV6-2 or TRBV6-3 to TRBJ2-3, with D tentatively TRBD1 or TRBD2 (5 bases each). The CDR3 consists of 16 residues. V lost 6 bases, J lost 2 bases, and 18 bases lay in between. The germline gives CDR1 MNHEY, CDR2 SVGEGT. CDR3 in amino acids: CASSDEGNPATDTQYF. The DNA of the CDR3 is TGTGCCAGCAGCGACGAGGGGAACCCGGCCACAGATACGCAGTATTTT.

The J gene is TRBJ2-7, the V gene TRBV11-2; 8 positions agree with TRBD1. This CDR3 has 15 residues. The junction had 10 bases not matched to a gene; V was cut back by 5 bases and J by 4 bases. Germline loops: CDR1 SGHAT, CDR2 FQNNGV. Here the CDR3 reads CASSDQRTGLYEQYF. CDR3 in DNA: TGTGCCAGCAGCGATCAACGGACAGGGCTATACGAGCAGTACTTC. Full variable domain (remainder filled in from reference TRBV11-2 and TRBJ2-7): EAGVAQSPRYKIIEKRQSVAFWCNPISGHATLYWYQQILGQGPKLLIQFQNNGVVDDSQLPKDRFSAERLKGVDSTLKIQPAKLEDSAVYLCASSDQRTGLYEQYFGPGTRLTVT.

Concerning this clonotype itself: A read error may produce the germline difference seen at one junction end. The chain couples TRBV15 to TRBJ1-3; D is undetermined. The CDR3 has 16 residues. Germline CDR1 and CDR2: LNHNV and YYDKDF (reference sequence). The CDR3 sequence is CATSRPYDGSGNTIYF. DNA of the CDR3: TGTGCCACCAGCAGACCATACGACGGATCTGGCAACACCATATATTTT.